This T cell receptor (beta chain) originates from a study of identical twins. In TCRdb, the 5' RACE reads were re-called with MiXCR into one record per CDR3 protein. This table holds roughly 250,000 distinct CDR3 sequences, 11% to 15% found once. Unmatched junction bases numbered 8, after V lost 5 bases and J lost 5 bases. Germline CDR1 reads SGHVS; CDR2 reads FQNEAQ. This CDR3 has 14 amino acids. The chain employs TRBV7-8 and TRBJ1-2; 7 positions agree with TRBD1. Sequencing used memory (CD45RO+) T cells sorted from blood. The receptor was derived from a woman younger than 35 in good health. CDR3 in amino acids: CASSPGQLFYGYTF. The CDR3 region has the DNA TGTGCCAGCAGCCCGGGACAGCTCTTTTATGGCTACACCTTC.